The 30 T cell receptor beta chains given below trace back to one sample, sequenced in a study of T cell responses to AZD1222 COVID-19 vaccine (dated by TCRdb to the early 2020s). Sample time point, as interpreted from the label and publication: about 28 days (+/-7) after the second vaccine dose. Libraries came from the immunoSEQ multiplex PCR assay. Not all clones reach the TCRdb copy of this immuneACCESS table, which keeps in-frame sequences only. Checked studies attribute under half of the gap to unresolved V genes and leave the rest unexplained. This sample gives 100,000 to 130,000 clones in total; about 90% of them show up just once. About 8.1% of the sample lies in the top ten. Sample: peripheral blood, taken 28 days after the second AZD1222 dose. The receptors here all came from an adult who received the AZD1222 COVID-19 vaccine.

Written as DNA, the CDR3 is TGTGCCACCAGCAGGGAACTAGGGGGGTTTTCCAATGAGCAGTTCTTC. This gives the protein CATSRELGGFSNEQFF. The chain carries TRBV15 and TRBJ2-1; TRBD1 or TRBD2 may be the D gene (6 bases each). CDR1 is LNHNV and CDR2 is YYDKDF in the germline V gene (reference sequence). The length of the CDR3 is 16 residues. V dropped 3 bases and J dropped 6 bases, with 18 bases sitting between them.

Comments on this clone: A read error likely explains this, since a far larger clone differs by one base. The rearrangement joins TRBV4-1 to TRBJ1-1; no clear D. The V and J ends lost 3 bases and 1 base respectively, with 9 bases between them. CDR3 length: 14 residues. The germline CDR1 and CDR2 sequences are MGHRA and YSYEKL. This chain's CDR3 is CASSHDAGNTEAFF. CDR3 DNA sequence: TGCGCCAGCAGCCACGATGCAGGGAACACTGAAGCTTTCTTT.

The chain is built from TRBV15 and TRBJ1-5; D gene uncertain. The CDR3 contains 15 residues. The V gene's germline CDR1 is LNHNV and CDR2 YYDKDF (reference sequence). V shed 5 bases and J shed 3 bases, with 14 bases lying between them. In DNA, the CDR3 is TGTGCCACCAGCGCAGACCGGGAAAACAATCAGCCCCAGCATTTT. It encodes CATSADRENNQPQHF.

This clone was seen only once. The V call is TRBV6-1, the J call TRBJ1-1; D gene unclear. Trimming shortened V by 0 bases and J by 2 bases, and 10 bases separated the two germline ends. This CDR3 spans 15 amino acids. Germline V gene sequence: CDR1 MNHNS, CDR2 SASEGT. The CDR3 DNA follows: TGTGCCAGCAGTGAAGCCCGGCAGATTAACACTGAAGCTTTCTTT. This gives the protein CASSEARQINTEAFF.

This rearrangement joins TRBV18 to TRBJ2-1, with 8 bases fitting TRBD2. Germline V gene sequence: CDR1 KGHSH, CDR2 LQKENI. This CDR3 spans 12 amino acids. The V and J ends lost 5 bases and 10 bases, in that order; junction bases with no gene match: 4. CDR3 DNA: TGTGCCAGCTCATCCGCGGGGGGCGAGCAGTTCTTC. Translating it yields CASSSAGGEQFF.

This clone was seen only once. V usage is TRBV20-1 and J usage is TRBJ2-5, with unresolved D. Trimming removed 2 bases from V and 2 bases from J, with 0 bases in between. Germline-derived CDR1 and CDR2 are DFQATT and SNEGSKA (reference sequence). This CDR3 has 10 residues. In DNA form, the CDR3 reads TGCAGTGCTAGACAAGAGACCCAGTACTTC. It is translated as CSARQETQYF.

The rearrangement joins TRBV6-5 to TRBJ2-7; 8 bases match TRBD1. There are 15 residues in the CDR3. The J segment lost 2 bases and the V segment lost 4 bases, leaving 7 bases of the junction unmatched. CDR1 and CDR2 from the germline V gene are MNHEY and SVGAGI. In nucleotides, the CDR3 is TGTGCCAGCAGTTCCCCAGGACAGGGCACCTACGAGCAGTACTTC. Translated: CASSSPGQGTYEQYF.

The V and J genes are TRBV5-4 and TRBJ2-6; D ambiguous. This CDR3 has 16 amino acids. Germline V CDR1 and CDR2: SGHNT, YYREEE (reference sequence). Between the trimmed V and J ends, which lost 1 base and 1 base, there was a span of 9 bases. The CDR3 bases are TGTGCCAGCAGCTTGTTACGTGCATCTGGGGCCAACGTCCTGACTTTC. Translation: CASSLLRASGANVLTF.

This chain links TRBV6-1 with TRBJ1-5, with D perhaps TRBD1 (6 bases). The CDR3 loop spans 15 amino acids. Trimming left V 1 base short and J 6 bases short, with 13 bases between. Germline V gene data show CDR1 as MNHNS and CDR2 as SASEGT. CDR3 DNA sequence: TGTGCCAGCAGTGAAGAAGGGGGTGCGGTTCAGCCCCAGCATTTT. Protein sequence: CASSEEGGAVQPQHF.

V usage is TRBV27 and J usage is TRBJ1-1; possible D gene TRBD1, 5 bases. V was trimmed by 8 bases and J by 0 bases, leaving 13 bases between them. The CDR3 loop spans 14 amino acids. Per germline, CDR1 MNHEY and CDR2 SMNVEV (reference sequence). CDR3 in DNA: TGTGCCAGCCGCCCGGACACGGTGAACACTGAAGCTTTCTTT. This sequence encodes CASRPDTVNTEAFF.

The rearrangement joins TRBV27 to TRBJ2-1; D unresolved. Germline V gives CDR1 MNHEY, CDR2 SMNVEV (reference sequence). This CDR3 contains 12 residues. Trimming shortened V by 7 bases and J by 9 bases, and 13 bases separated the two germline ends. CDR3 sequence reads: CASTPLHGEQFF. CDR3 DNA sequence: TGTGCCAGCACCCCCCTCCACGGTGAGCAGTTCTTC.

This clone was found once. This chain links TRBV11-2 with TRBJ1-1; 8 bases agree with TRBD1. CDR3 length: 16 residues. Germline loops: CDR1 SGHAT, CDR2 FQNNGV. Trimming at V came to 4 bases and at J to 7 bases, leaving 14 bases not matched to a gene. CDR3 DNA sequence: TGTGCCAGCAGCTCCTCCCGGGGGACAGGACTCTTTGAAGCTTTCTTT. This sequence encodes CASSSSRGTGLFEAFF.

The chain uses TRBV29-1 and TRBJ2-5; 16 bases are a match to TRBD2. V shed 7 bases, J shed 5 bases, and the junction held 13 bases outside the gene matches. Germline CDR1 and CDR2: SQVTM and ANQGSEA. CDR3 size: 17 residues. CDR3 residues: CSARRGLAGGPWETQYF. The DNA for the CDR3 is TGCAGCGCCCGAAGGGGACTAGCGGGAGGGCCCTGGGAGACCCAGTACTTC.

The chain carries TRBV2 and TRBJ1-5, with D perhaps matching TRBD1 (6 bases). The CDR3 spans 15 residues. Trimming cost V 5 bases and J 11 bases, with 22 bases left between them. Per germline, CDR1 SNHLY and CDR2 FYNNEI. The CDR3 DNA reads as TGTGCCAGCAGTTCCCCCGGGACACCTCCCGGAACCCAGCATTTT. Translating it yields CASSSPGTPPGTQHF. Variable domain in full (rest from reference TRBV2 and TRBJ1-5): EPEVTQTPSHQVTQMGQEVILRCVPISNHLYFYWYRQILGQKVEFLVSFYNNEISEKSEIFDDQFSVERPDGSNFTLKIRSTKLEDSAMYFCASSSPGTPPGTQHFGDGTRLSIL.

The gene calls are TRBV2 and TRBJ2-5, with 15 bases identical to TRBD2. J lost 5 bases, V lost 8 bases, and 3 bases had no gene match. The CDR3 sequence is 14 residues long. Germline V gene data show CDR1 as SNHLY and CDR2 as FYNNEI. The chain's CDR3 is CASGTSGGRETQYF. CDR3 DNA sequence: TGTGCCAGCGGGACTAGCGGGGGGCGGGAGACCCAGTACTTC.

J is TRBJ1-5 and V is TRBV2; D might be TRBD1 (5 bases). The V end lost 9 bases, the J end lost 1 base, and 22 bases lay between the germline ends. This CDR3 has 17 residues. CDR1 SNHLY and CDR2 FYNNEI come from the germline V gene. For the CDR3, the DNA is TGTGCCAGTCAGACAATGAGGGGTGCCGGGAGCAATCAGCCCCAGCATTTT. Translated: CASQTMRGAGSNQPQHF.

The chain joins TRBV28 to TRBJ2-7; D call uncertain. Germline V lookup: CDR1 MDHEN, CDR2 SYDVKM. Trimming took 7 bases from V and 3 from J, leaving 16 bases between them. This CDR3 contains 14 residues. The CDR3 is CASTPGRTSYEQYF. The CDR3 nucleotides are TGTGCCAGCACCCCTGGGCGGACGAGCTACGAGCAGTACTTC.

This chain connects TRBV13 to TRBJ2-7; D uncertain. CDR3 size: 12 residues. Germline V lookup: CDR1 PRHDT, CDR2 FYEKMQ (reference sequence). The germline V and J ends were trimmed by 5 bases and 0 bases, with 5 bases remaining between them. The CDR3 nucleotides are TGTGCCAGCAGCCTCAGCTCCTACGAGCAGTACTTC. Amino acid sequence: CASSLSSYEQYF.

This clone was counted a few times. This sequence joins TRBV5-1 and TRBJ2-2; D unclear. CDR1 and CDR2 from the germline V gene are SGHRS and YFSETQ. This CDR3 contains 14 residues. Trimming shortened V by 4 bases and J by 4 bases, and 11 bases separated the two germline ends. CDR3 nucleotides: TGCGCCAGCAGCCAAATAGTGGGCACCGGGGAGCTGTTTTTT. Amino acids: CASSQIVGTGELFF.

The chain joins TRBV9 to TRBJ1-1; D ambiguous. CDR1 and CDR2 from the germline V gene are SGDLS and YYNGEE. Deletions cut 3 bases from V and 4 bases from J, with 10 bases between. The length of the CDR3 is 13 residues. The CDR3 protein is CASSGRVGTEAFF. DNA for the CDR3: TGTGCCAGCAGCGGTCGGGTTGGCACTGAAGCTTTCTTT. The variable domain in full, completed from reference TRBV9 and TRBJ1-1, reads DSGVTQTPKHLITATGQRVTLRCSPRSGDLSVYWYQQSLDQGLQFLIQYYNGEERAKGNILERFSAQQFPDLHSELNLSSLELGDSALYFCASSGRVGTEAFFGQGTRLTVV.

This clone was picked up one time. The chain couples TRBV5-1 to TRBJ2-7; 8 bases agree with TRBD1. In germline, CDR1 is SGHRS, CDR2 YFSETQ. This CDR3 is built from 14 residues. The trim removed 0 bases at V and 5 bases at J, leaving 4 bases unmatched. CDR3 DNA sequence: TGCGCCAGCAGCTTGGTCCAGGGGGCCAACGAGCAGTACTTC. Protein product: CASSLVQGANEQYF.

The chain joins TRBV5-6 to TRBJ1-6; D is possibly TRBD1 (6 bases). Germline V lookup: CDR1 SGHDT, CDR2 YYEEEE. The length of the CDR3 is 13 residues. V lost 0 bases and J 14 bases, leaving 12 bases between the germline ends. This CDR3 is CASSLGGGPTLHF. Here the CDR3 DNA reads TGTGCCAGCAGCTTGGGCGGGGGGCCCACCCTCCACTTT.

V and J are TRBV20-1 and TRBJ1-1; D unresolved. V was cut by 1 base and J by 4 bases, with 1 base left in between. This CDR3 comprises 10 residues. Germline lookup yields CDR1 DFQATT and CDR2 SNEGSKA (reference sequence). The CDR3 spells CSARATEAFF. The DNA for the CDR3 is TGCAGTGCTAGAGCCACTGAAGCTTTCTTT.

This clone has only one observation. CDR3 loop: CASSLAHQTNYGYTF. CDR3 DNA sequence: TGTGCCAGCAGCTTAGCGCACCAAACTAACTATGGCTACACCTTC. The rearrangement joins TRBV7-9 to TRBJ1-2, with D unresolved. Per germline, CDR1 SEHNR and CDR2 FQNEAQ (reference sequence). Trimming took off 0 bases at V and 0 bases at J, with 8 bases between the two ends. The CDR3 runs to 15 residues.

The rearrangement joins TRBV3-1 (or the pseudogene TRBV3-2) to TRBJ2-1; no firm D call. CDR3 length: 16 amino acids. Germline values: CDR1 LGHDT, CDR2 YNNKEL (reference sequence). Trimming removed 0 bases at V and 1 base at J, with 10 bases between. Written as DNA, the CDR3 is TGTGCCAGCAGCCAAGAGGGCGCTCTATCCTACAATGAGCAGTTCTTC. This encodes CASSQEGALSYNEQFF.

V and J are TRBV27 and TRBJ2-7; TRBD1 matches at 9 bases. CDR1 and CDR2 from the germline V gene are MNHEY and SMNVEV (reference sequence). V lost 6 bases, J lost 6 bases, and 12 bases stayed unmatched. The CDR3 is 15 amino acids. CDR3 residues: CASRRTGQGNGEQYF. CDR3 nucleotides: TGTGCCAGCAGACGCACTGGACAGGGGAATGGCGAGCAGTACTTC.

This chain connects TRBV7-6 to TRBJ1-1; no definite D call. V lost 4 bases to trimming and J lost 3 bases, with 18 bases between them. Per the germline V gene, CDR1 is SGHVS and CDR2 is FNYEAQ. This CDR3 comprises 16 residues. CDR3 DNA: TGTGCCAGCAGCTCGAGGGAGGAGACGGGGTACACTGAAGCTTTCTTT. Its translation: CASSSREETGYTEAFF.

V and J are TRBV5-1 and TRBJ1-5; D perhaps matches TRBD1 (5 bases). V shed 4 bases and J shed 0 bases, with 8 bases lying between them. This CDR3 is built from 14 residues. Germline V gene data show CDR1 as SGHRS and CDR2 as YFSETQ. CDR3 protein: CASSPGNSNQPQHF. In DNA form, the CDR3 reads TGCGCCAGCAGCCCAGGGAATAGCAATCAGCCCCAGCATTTT.

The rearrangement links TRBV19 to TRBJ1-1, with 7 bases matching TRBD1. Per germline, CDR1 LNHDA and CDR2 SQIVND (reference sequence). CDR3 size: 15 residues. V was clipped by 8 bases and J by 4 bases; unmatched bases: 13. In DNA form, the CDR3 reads TGTGCCAGTGGGTACAGGGGCGAAGGGGGCACTGAAGCTTTCTTT. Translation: CASGYRGEGGTEAFF.

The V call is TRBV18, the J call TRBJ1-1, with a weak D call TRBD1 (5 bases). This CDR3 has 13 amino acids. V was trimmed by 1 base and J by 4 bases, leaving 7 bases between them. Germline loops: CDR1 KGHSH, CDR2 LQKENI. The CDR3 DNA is TGTGCCAGCTCACCACAAGGGGCCACTGAAGCTTTCTTT. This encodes CASSPQGATEAFF.